The 27 T cell receptor beta chains below were found in one sample sequenced in a study of T cell responses to AZD1222 COVID-19 vaccine. The data were produced by immunoSEQ multiplex PCR, yet TCRdb's version contains in-frame clones alone and is incomplete. The sample contains more than 110,000 clones, about 91% of which appear only once. Sequenced material: peripheral blood, taken 28 days after the second AZD1222 dose. Every receptor here comes from an adult who received the AZD1222 COVID-19 vaccine.

The genes are TRBV7-9 and TRBJ1-1, with D possibly matching TRBD1 (5 bases). CDR3 size: 15 residues. CDR1 and CDR2 (germline): SEHNR, FQNEAQ (reference sequence). Between the trimmed V and J ends, which lost 6 bases and 0 bases, there was a span of 14 bases. CDR3 loop: CASRSPTDLNTEAFF. The DNA of the CDR3 is TGTGCCAGCAGATCCCCGACAGACTTGAACACTGAAGCTTTCTTT.

The genes are TRBV18 and TRBJ2-7; D assignment may be TRBD1 or TRBD2 (5 bases each). The CDR3 has 13 amino acids. Deletions cut 6 bases from V and 3 bases from J, with 12 bases between. Germline CDR1 reads KGHSH; CDR2 reads LQKENI. The DNA for the CDR3 is TGTGCCAGCTCGACCGGGACCGACTACGAGCAGTACTTC. It codes for CASSTGTDYEQYF.

The table lists this clone with a count of one. This rearrangement joins TRBV9 to TRBJ2-6, with D maybe TRBD1 (7 bases). From germline, CDR1 is SGDLS and CDR2 YYNGEE. Trimming stripped 6 bases from V and 5 bases from J, with 12 bases between. This CDR3 spans 14 amino acids. The CDR3 spells CASIGGGRANVLTF. In DNA form, the CDR3 reads TGTGCCAGCATAGGAGGGGGCCGGGCCAACGTCCTGACTTTC.

This clone came up once. V gene TRBV5-1 combines with J gene TRBJ2-7, with 9 positions matching TRBD1. There are 14 residues in the CDR3. The J segment lost 6 bases and the V segment lost 2 bases, leaving 6 bases of the junction unmatched. The germline CDR1 and CDR2 sequences are SGHRS and YFSETQ. The CDR3 nucleotides read TGCGCCAGCAGCTTTTCACAGGGGGCTTTCGAGCAGTACTTC. This codes for CASSFSQGAFEQYF. Supplemented by reference TRBV5-1 and TRBJ2-7, the full variable domain reads KAGVTQTPRYLIKTRGQQVTLSCSPISGHRSVSWYQQTPGQGLQFLFEYFSETQRNKGNFPGRFSGRQFSNSRSEMNVSTLELGDSALYLCASSFSQGAFEQYFGPGTRLTVT.

The rearrangement links TRBV6-5 to TRBJ1-2; D might be TRBD1 (5 bases). V shed 2 bases and J shed 10 bases, with 20 bases lying between them. Germline values: CDR1 MNHEY, CDR2 SVGAGI. The CDR3 is made up of 15 amino acids. CDR3 sequence: CASSYPGTAARHYTF. The CDR3 nucleotides read TGTGCCAGCAGTTACCCCGGGACCGCAGCGAGGCACTACACCTTC.

This chain links TRBV18 with TRBJ1-6; D remains ambiguous. Germline V gives CDR1 KGHSH, CDR2 LQKENI. Trimming shortened V by 3 bases and J by 6 bases, and 12 bases separated the two germline ends. The CDR3 length is 15 residues. The CDR3 nucleotides are TGTGCCAGCTCACCGAGCCGGATGGGTAATTCACCCCTCCACTTT. It encodes CASSPSRMGNSPLHF.

The chain couples TRBV6-2 or TRBV6-3 to TRBJ2-7, with 7 positions matching TRBD2. V lost 2 bases, J lost 0 bases, and 4 bases stayed unmatched. The CDR3 runs to 15 residues. The germline gives CDR1 MNHEY, CDR2 SVGEGT. The CDR3 is CASSYRGLLSYEQYF. The CDR3 DNA is TGTGCCAGCAGTTACAGGGGACTACTCTCCTACGAGCAGTACTTC.

The chain recombines TRBV19 with TRBJ1-5; the match to TRBD1 covers 11 bases. CDR3 length: 15 residues. V trimming: 6 bases; J trimming: 5 bases; junction bases outside the gene matches: 6. In germline, CDR1 is LNHDA, CDR2 SQIVND (reference sequence). CDR3 bases: TGTGCCAGTAGCCTGGGACAGGGGGTATATCAGCCCCAGCATTTT. Translation gives CASSLGQGVYQPQHF.

J is TRBJ1-1 and V is TRBV6-5; D gene unclear. The V end was cut by 3 bases, the J end by 12 bases, with 11 bases between. The CDR3 length is 11 residues. CDR1 is MNHEY, CDR2 SVGAGI, per germline. The CDR3 bases are TGTGCCAGCAGTTATGAGGGTATGACTTTCTTT. Translated: CASSYEGMTFF.

This sequence joins TRBV19 and TRBJ1-1; D is possibly TRBD1 (5 bases). Trimming left V 2 bases short and J 4 bases short, with 11 bases between. CDR1 and CDR2 from the germline V gene are LNHDA and SQIVND (reference sequence). The CDR3 is 14 residues long. CDR3 region: CASSIQLGVTEAFF. CDR3 DNA sequence: TGTGCCAGTAGTATACAACTAGGGGTCACTGAAGCTTTCTTT.

The V and J genes are TRBV19 and TRBJ2-1, with TRBD2 identical over 8 bases. V trimming: 6 bases; J trimming: 7 bases; junction bases outside the gene matches: 8. Germline V gene data show CDR1 as LNHDA and CDR2 as SQIVND (reference sequence). The CDR3 sequence is 14 residues long. The CDR3 bases are TGTGCCAGTAGAAAATACCCGGGGGGGAATGAGCAGTTCTTC. It yields the protein CASRKYPGGNEQFF.

This chain links TRBV5-1 with TRBJ2-1; D is possibly TRBD2 (6 bases). Germline V gene sequence: CDR1 SGHRS, CDR2 YFSETQ. The CDR3 totals 12 residues. Trimming shortened V by 4 bases and J by 7 bases, and 9 bases separated the two germline ends. CDR3 loop: CASSAGGNEQFF. In nucleotides, the CDR3 is TGCGCCAGCAGCGCCGGGGGAAATGAGCAGTTCTTC.

V gene TRBV9 combines with J gene TRBJ1-1; possibly TRBD1 for D (5 bases). CDR1 is SGDLS and CDR2 is YYNGEE in the germline V gene. The CDR3 totals 13 residues. Trimming pared 4 bases from V and 4 bases from J, leaving 11 bases between. The CDR3 nucleotides are TGTGCCAGCAGCTCCCGGGGGGGCACTGAAGCTTTCTTT. This gives the protein CASSSRGGTEAFF.

This rearrangement joins TRBV2 to TRBJ2-5, with D uncertain. The CDR3 spans 14 residues. With 7 bases removed from V and 2 bases from J, the gap between germline ends came to 14 bases. Germline CDR1 SNHLY, CDR2 FYNNEI. CDR3 residues: CASTPYTLQETQYF. DNA for the CDR3: TGTGCCAGCACTCCATACACATTACAAGAGACCCAGTACTTC.

The chain links TRBV5-1 to TRBJ2-3; D unclear. The CDR3 contains 12 residues. V was trimmed by 0 bases and J by 4 bases, leaving 3 bases between them. The V gene's germline CDR1 is SGHRS and CDR2 YFSETQ. The CDR3 DNA follows: TGCGCCAGCAGCTTGGTTGCAGATACGCAGTATTTT. Protein sequence: CASSLVADTQYF. Drawing the rest from reference TRBV5-1 and TRBJ2-3, the complete variable domain is KAGVTQTPRYLIKTRGQQVTLSCSPISGHRSVSWYQQTPGQGLQFLFEYFSETQRNKGNFPGRFSGRQFSNSRSEMNVSTLELGDSALYLCASSLVADTQYFGPGTRLTVL.

The chain has TRBV28 and TRBJ1-2; no definite D call. Germline loops: CDR1 MDHEN, CDR2 SYDVKM. The CDR3 covers 14 residues. V lost 6 bases to trimming and J lost 2 bases, with 13 bases between them. This CDR3 reads CASRLAGLNYGYTF. CDR3 coding DNA: TGTGCCAGCAGATTGGCGGGTCTAAACTATGGCTACACCTTC.

In DNA, the CDR3 is TGTGCCAGCAGCGCCATGTTACGGAGCTTATATGGCTACACCTTC. Its protein is CASSAMLRSLYGYTF. V gene TRBV5-5 combines with J gene TRBJ1-2, with D hard to call. The CDR3 is 15 amino acids. The germline CDR1 and CDR2 sequences are SGHKS and YYEKEE (reference sequence). The germline V and J ends were trimmed by 4 bases and 5 bases, with 18 bases remaining between them.

V gene TRBV6-5 combines with J gene TRBJ1-2; maybe TRBD1 (6 bases). Trimming removed 5 bases from V and 4 bases from J, with 11 bases in between. The CDR3 extends over 13 amino acids. Germline values: CDR1 MNHEY, CDR2 SVGAGI. The CDR3 region has the DNA TGTGCCAGCAGTCAGGACAGACGCTATGGCTACACCTTC. Protein sequence: CASSQDRRYGYTF.

J is TRBJ1-5 and V is TRBV28, with D unresolved. This CDR3 has 11 amino acids. V was trimmed by 4 bases and J by 9 bases, leaving 7 bases between them. CDR1 and CDR2 from the germline V gene are MDHEN and SYDVKM. Here the CDR3 reads CASSYLGPQHF. CDR3 bases: TGTGCCAGCAGTTATCTGGGGCCCCAGCATTTT. The full variable domain, rest sourced from reference TRBV28 and TRBJ1-5, is DVKVTQSSRYLVKRTGEKVFLECVQDMDHENMFWYRQDPGLGLRLIYFSYDVKMKEKGDIPEGYSVSREKKERFSLILESASTNQTSMYLCASSYLGPQHFGDGTRLSIL.

The V call is TRBV6-6, the J call TRBJ1-5; 8 positions match TRBD1. Germline V gene sequence: CDR1 MNHNY, CDR2 SVGAGI (reference sequence). The CDR3 covers 13 residues. V was clipped by 5 bases and J by 6 bases; unmatched bases: 3. CDR3 region: CASSDRGRQPQHF. The CDR3, as DNA: TGTGCCAGCAGTGACAGGGGCCGTCAGCCCCAGCATTTT.

The chain combines TRBV6-6 with TRBJ2-1, with D perhaps being TRBD1 or TRBD2 (5 bases each). The CDR3 covers 16 residues. Germline V CDR1 and CDR2: MNHNY, SVGAGI (reference sequence). V lost 5 bases, J lost 7 bases, and 21 bases lay in between. This CDR3 is CASSHGTGKDWNEQFF. CDR3 bases: TGTGCCAGCAGTCACGGGACCGGGAAGGATTGGAATGAGCAGTTCTTC.

The CDR3 protein is CASSFGLGASGTEAFF. CDR3 DNA sequence: TGTGCCAGCTCCTTTGGTCTGGGGGCTTCAGGCACTGAAGCTTTCTTT. The gene calls are TRBV18 and TRBJ1-1, with D possibly TRBD1 on 6 matching bases. From germline, CDR1 is KGHSH and CDR2 LQKENI. The length of the CDR3 is 16 residues. The ends were cut back, 6 bases at V and 4 bases at J, with 21 bases in the middle.

The V gene is TRBV7-9, the J gene TRBJ1-1, with D hard to call. V was trimmed by 1 base and J by 8 bases, leaving 14 bases between them. CDR1 is SEHNR and CDR2 is FQNEAQ in the germline V gene (reference sequence). The CDR3 is 14 amino acids. DNA for the CDR3: TGTGCCAGCAGCTTAGTGGTATCCCGGCTGGAAGCTTTCTTT. Protein: CASSLVVSRLEAFF.

The chain couples TRBV7-2 to TRBJ2-2; unclear D gene. Germline V gene sequence: CDR1 SGHTA, CDR2 FQGNSA. Trimming removed 5 bases from V and 4 bases from J, with 11 bases in between. The CDR3 runs to 14 residues. The CDR3 sequence: CASSTWSLTGELFF. The CDR3 DNA follows: TGTGCCAGCAGCACCTGGTCCCTCACCGGGGAGCTGTTTTTT.

This clone turned up a few times. This sequence joins TRBV19 and TRBJ1-2; D is unresolved. Trimming stripped 7 bases from V and 8 bases from J, with 11 bases between. The CDR3 is 11 residues long. Germline loops: CDR1 LNHDA, CDR2 SQIVND (reference sequence). CDR3 protein: CASTSTGGYTF. The CDR3 nucleotides read TGTGCCAGTACCTCAACCGGGGGCTACACCTTC.

This chain uses TRBV5-1 with TRBJ2-7, with a possible D match to TRBD1 (6 bases). V was pared by 2 bases and J by 6 bases, with 18 bases between. There are 15 residues in the CDR3. Looked up from germline, CDR1 is SGHRS and CDR2 is YFSETQ. DNA of the CDR3: TGCGCCAGCAGCTTCTCTATAACAGGGTTTCGCGAGCAGTACTTC. This sequence encodes CASSFSITGFREQYF.

This chain connects TRBV3-1 (or the pseudogene TRBV3-2) to TRBJ1-6, with 9 bases identical to TRBD1. Trimming removed 4 bases from V and 8 bases from J; junction bases left unmatched: 6. CDR1 is LGHDT and CDR2 is YNNKEL in the germline V gene (reference sequence). The CDR3 runs to 15 residues. The CDR3 DNA follows: TGTGCCAGCAGCCCCGGGGACAGGGAGGATTCACCCCTCCACTTT. Its translation is CASSPGDREDSPLHF.